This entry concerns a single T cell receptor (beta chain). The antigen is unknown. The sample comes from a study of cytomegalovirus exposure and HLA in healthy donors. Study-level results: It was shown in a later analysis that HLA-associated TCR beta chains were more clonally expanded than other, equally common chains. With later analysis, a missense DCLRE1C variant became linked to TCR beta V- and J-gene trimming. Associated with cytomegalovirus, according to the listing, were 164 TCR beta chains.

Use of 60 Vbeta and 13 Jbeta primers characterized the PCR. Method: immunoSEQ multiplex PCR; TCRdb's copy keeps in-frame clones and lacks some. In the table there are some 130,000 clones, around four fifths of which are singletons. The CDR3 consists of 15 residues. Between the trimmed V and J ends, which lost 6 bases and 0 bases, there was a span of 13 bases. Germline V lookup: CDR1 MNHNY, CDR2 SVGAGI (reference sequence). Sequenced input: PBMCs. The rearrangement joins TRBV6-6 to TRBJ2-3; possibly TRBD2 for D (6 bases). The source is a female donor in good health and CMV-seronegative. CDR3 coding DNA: TGTGCCAGCAGCGACGGGAGCCTAAGCACAGATACGCAGTATTTT. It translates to CASSDGSLSTDTQYF.